Each of the 20 T cell receptor beta chains below was sequenced from the same sample in a study of long-term antiretroviral therapy in people with HIV. Survey level was the resolution at which the v3.0 immunoSEQ assay ran. Libraries were prepared by immunoSEQ multiplex PCR; TCRdb keeps only in-frame clonotypes and omits some of them. The table records 30,000 or so clones, over 90% of them present only once. Specimen: unsorted PBMCs, collected 6.2 years after starting antiretroviral therapy. Receptors originate from a man aged 35 to 55 with HIV.

V is TRBV7-6 and J is TRBJ2-1; TRBD1 might be the D (6 bases). The CDR3 has 14 amino acids. With 2 bases removed from V and 4 bases from J, the gap between germline ends came to 9 bases. Germline loops: CDR1 SGHVS, CDR2 FNYEAQ. DNA of the CDR3: TGTGCCAGCAGCTTACGACAGGAATACAATGAGCAGTTCTTC. Translation: CASSLRQEYNEQFF.

This clone was observed once. This sequence joins TRBV9 and TRBJ2-3, with 8 bases lining up with TRBD2. CDR1 and CDR2 (germline): SGDLS, YYNGEE. The CDR3 spans 15 residues. J lost 1 base, V lost 6 bases, and 7 bases had no gene match. CDR3 sequence (DNA): TGTGCCAGCACCTACGGGGGGGCCGGCACAGATACGCAGTATTTT. It codes for CASTYGGAGTDTQYF.

The gene calls are TRBV11-2 and TRBJ1-1, with 8 bases aligning to TRBD1. Germline V gene data show CDR1 as SGHAT and CDR2 as FQNNGV. V was clipped by 2 bases and J by 3 bases; unmatched bases: 5. This CDR3 spans 15 amino acids. For the CDR3, the DNA is TGTGCCAGCAGCTTACCTGACAGGGGTGACACTGAAGCTTTCTTT. Its translation: CASSLPDRGDTEAFF. Using reference TRBV11-2 and TRBJ1-1 for the parts outside the CDR3, the full variable domain is EAGVAQSPRYKIIEKRQSVAFWCNPISGHATLYWYQQILGQGPKLLIQFQNNGVVDDSQLPKDRFSAERLKGVDSTLKIQPAKLEDSAVYLCASSLPDRGDTEAFFGQGTRLTVV.

The chain is built from TRBV9 and TRBJ2-2; 10 bases are a match to TRBD1. Germline V gene lookup returns CDR1 SGDLS and CDR2 YYNGEE. The CDR3 length is 17 residues. V lost 3 bases, J lost 6 bases, and 11 bases stayed unmatched. The CDR3 nucleotides are TGTGCCAGCAGCGCGCCTTGGGACAGGGGAATCCCCGGGGAGCTGTTTTTT. It translates to CASSAPWDRGIPGELFF.

This clone was counted once. This sequence joins TRBV7-8 and TRBJ1-5; 9 bases agree with TRBD1. In germline, CDR1 is SGHVS, CDR2 FQNEAQ. CDR3 length: 15 amino acids. The V gene end was trimmed by 5 bases and the J gene end by 4 bases; junction bases not matched to a gene: 6. In nucleotides, the CDR3 is TGTGCCAGCAGCCCTGACAGGGGGAAGAATCAGCCCCAGCATTTT. Translation gives CASSPDRGKNQPQHF.

This sequence joins TRBV19 and TRBJ2-3; D possibly corresponds to TRBD1 (6 bases). The CDR3 is 14 residues long. Germline V lookup: CDR1 LNHDA, CDR2 SQIVND (reference sequence). V dropped 3 bases and J dropped 1 base, with 8 bases sitting between them. The CDR3 DNA sequence: TGTGCCAGTAGTATCCCAGGGGGCACAGATACGCAGTATTTT. Encoded protein: CASSIPGGTDTQYF.

The chain couples TRBV2 to TRBJ1-2; 7 bases line up with TRBD1. Unmatched junction bases numbered 4, after V lost 6 bases and J lost 3 bases. This CDR3 has 13 amino acids. Germline V gene data show CDR1 as SNHLY and CDR2 as FYNNEI. CDR3 residues: CASRGQSHYGYTF. The CDR3 bases are TGTGCCAGCAGGGGACAGTCTCACTATGGCTACACCTTC.

The gene calls are TRBV2 and TRBJ1-6; TRBD1 agrees at 9 bases. The CDR3 length is 14 residues. Germline values: CDR1 SNHLY, CDR2 FYNNEI. V shed 4 bases, J shed 10 bases, and the junction held 5 bases outside the gene matches. This chain's CDR3 is CASSVTGGQSPLHF. CDR3 DNA: TGTGCCAGCAGTGTTACAGGGGGCCAATCACCCCTCCACTTT.

The chain couples TRBV28 to TRBJ2-5; a weak D match, TRBD2 (6 bases). From germline, CDR1 is MDHEN and CDR2 SYDVKM. Deletions cut 7 bases from V and 1 base from J, with 10 bases between. This CDR3 is 13 amino acids long. In DNA form, the CDR3 reads TGTGCCAGCAACCCAGCGGGCCAAGAGACCCAGTACTTC. Amino acid sequence: CASNPAGQETQYF. The entire variable domain, with the rest obtained from reference TRBV28 and TRBJ2-5, is as follows: DVKVTQSSRYLVKRTGEKVFLECVQDMDHENMFWYRQDPGLGLRLIYFSYDVKMKEKGDIPEGYSVSREKKERFSLILESASTNQTSMYLCASNPAGQETQYFGPGTRLLVL.

V usage is TRBV19 and J usage is TRBJ1-2; tentatively, D is TRBD1 (6 bases). Trimming left V 6 bases short and J 7 bases short, with 9 bases between. Germline lookup yields CDR1 LNHDA and CDR2 SQIVND (reference sequence). This CDR3 contains 11 residues. The CDR3 DNA follows: TGTGCCAGTAGCGACAGGCTTGGCTACACCTTC. Translated: CASSDRLGYTF.

V gene TRBV27 combines with J gene TRBJ2-7; perhaps D is TRBD1 or TRBD2 (6 bases each). The germline V gene has CDR1 MNHEY and CDR2 SMNVEV (reference sequence). V was trimmed by 4 bases and J by 0 bases, leaving 13 bases between them. This CDR3 is 15 amino acids long. This CDR3 reads CASSSEGGGSYEQYF. The CDR3 DNA follows: TGTGCCAGCAGTTCCGAGGGGGGCGGCTCCTACGAGCAGTACTTC.

This clone was seen only once. This sequence joins TRBV10-3 and TRBJ2-6; D may match TRBD1 or TRBD2 (5 bases each). Trimming removed 9 bases at V and 0 bases at J, with 15 bases between. The CDR3 totals 16 residues. From germline, CDR1 is ENHRY and CDR2 SYGVKD. The CDR3 spells CAINGAPSSGANVLTF. CDR3 DNA sequence: TGTGCCATAAACGGGGCCCCGAGCTCTGGGGCCAACGTCCTGACTTTC.

The rearrangement joins TRBV7-9 to TRBJ2-3; a weak D match, TRBD2 (5 bases). The CDR3 extends over 12 amino acids. V lost 3 bases and J lost 6, with 7 bases in between. CDR1 and CDR2 from the germline V gene are SEHNR and FQNEAQ (reference sequence). The CDR3 DNA reads as TGTGCCAGCAGCTTTTCGGGGGATACGCAGTATTTT. It yields the protein CASSFSGDTQYF. Full variable domain (outside the CDR3, taken from reference TRBV7-9 and TRBJ2-3): DTGVSQNPRHKITKRGQNVTFRCDPISEHNRLYWYRQTLGQGPEFLTYFQNEAQLEKSRLLSDRFSAERPKGSFSTLEIQRTEQGDSAMYLCASSFSGDTQYFGPGTRLTVL.

The CDR3 region is CASSIFTGELFF. The CDR3 coding sequence is TGTGCCAGTAGTATATTCACCGGGGAGCTGTTTTTT. The chain uses TRBV19 and TRBJ2-2; D call uncertain. The V end was cut by 2 bases, the J end by 4 bases, with 2 bases between. The V gene's germline CDR1 is LNHDA and CDR2 SQIVND (reference sequence). The CDR3 covers 12 residues.

The rearrangement uses TRBV11-3 and TRBJ2-3; D is possibly TRBD2 (6 bases). Germline assignment: CDR1 SGHNT and CDR2 YENEEA. CDR3 length: 16 amino acids. V lost 3 bases and J 1 base, leaving 14 bases between the germline ends. Here the CDR3 reads CASSFGGTYRTDTQYF. CDR3 in DNA: TGTGCCAGCAGCTTTGGCGGGACTTACCGCACAGATACGCAGTATTTT.

This chain uses TRBV30 with TRBJ2-5; 12 nucleotides match TRBD2. Unmatched junction bases numbered 2, after V lost 2 bases and J lost 4 bases. Germline CDR1 GTSNPN, CDR2 SVGIG (reference sequence). This CDR3 contains 14 residues. The CDR3 reads CAWSPGLAGETQYF. CDR3 DNA sequence: TGTGCCTGGAGTCCGGGACTAGCGGGAGAGACCCAGTACTTC.

The chain couples TRBV7-3 to TRBJ2-3; 8 bases are shared with TRBD2. V dropped 5 bases and J dropped 2; count of bases not matched to a gene: 6. The CDR3 spans 15 residues. Germline V gene lookup returns CDR1 SGHTA and CDR2 FQGTGA. The CDR3 DNA sequence: TGTGCCAGCAGCCCGGGCGGGGGGACCACAGATACGCAGTATTTT. Translated, it gives CASSPGGGTTDTQYF.

The CDR3 here is CASSARRAGEQYF. The CDR3 DNA reads as TGTGCCAGCAGTGCCCGCCGAGCAGGCGAGCAGTACTTC. This sequence joins TRBV5-6 and TRBJ2-7, with D unresolved. Germline CDR1 is SGHDT and CDR2 is YYEEEE. The CDR3 is 13 amino acids. Between the trimmed V and J ends, which lost 5 bases and 6 bases, there was a span of 15 bases.

The gene calls are TRBV7-9 and TRBJ1-3, with 8 bases matching TRBD1. The ends lost 9 bases at V and 4 bases at J; junction bases unmatched: 8. CDR1 and CDR2 from the germline V gene are SEHNR and FQNEAQ (reference sequence). The CDR3 has 14 residues. CDR3 sequence reads: CASTGGTGGNTIYF. The CDR3 DNA sequence: TGTGCCAGTACAGGGGGAACAGGAGGAAACACCATATATTTT.

V gene TRBV7-6 combines with J gene TRBJ1-4; weak D call: TRBD1 (5 bases). The germline CDR1 and CDR2 sequences are SGHVS and FNYEAQ. Trimming took off 2 bases at V and 8 bases at J, with 12 bases between the two ends. The CDR3 consists of 14 residues. The CDR3 bases are TGTGCCAGCAGCTTAACGGGGGTCGAAGAAAAACTGTTTTTT. This translates into CASSLTGVEEKLFF. Variable domain in full (rest from reference TRBV7-6 and TRBJ1-4): GAGVSQSPRYKVTKRGQDVALRCDPISGHVSLYWYRQALGQGPEFLTYFNYEAQQDKSGLPNDRFSAERPEGSISTLTIQRTEQRDSAMYRCASSLTGVEEKLFFGSGTQLSVL.